This TCR beta chain is from a study of cytomegalovirus exposure and HLA in healthy donors. Study-level points and caveats: Relative to the approximately 700-donor mean, N-insertions were reportedly fewer in an Asian-associated ancestry cluster in a later analysis. Per published reports, the classifier diagnosed cytomegalovirus status with high specificity and sensitivity. Reportedly, HLA-A and HLA-B alleles of most subjects were accurately predicted from TCR beta. Later analysis suggested links between common viral pathogens and several top significant clusters.

To note about this clone: The antigen is undetermined.

This CDR3 is built from 14 residues. Germline loops: CDR1 SEHNR, CDR2 FQNEAQ (reference sequence). Trimming took off 1 base at V and 2 bases at J, with 5 bases between the two ends. In the PCR, 60 Vbeta and 13 Jbeta primers were used. Profiled with immunoSEQ multiplex PCR; TCRdb holds only in-frame clones, not every one. The data show about 180,000 clones, around 80% seen once. The receptor comes from a middle-aged man in good health and CMV-seronegative. The material sequenced was PBMCs. J is TRBJ2-2 and V is TRBV7-9, with D unclear. Here the CDR3 reads CASSLGVNTGELFF. DNA for the CDR3: TGTGCCAGCAGCTTAGGAGTCAACACCGGGGAGCTGTTTTTT.